The 24 T cell receptor beta chains in this list originate from one sample, sequenced in a study of vaccination effects on CD4 cells after COVID-19. With the ViraFEST assay, the study expanded antigen-specific CD4+ T cells using viral peptide pools, then sequenced them. Following 10 days of culture, CD4+ T cells were isolated. Sequencing was performed with immunoSEQ multiplex PCR; in TCRdb, only in-frame clones are kept and a portion is missing. The table lists 60,000 to 70,000 clones, approximately 80% of them singletons, with more than 2% in the top ten. No antigen is known for these receptors. The sequenced sample was CD4+ T cells from PBMCs cultured with HCoV-229E spike peptides, obtained before COVID-19 vaccination. The source is a human donor who received a COVID-19 vaccine.

The genes are TRBV30 and TRBJ1-2; the D is unclear. This CDR3 spans 14 amino acids. Between the trimmed V and J ends, which lost 2 bases and 2 bases, there was a span of 12 bases. The V gene's germline CDR1 is GTSNPN and CDR2 SVGIG (reference sequence). The CDR3 loop reads CAWSISTGNYGYTF. Here the CDR3 DNA reads TGTGCCTGGAGTATCTCGACGGGCAACTATGGCTACACCTTC.

The rearrangement uses TRBV10-3 and TRBJ2-3; D ambiguous. Germline V lookup: CDR1 ENHRY, CDR2 SYGVKD. V was pared by 3 bases and J by 0 bases, with 4 bases between. This CDR3 contains 13 residues. CDR3 loop: CAISDSSTDTQYF. DNA for the CDR3: TGTGCCATCAGTGATTCAAGCACAGATACGCAGTATTTT.

The rearrangement uses TRBV5-1 and TRBJ1-1; D is uncertain. V gave up 4 bases and J gave up 1 base, with 8 bases separating them. Germline V CDR1 and CDR2: SGHRS, YFSETQ. The CDR3 totals 13 residues. The CDR3 DNA reads TGCGCCAGCAGCACCGGGAGGAACACTGAAGCTTTCTTT. Amino acids: CASSTGRNTEAFF.

The chain carries TRBV5-5 and TRBJ1-1; D is unresolved. The V end was cut by 6 bases, the J end by 1 base, with 10 bases between. There are 13 residues in the CDR3. Germline V lookup: CDR1 SGHKS, CDR2 YYEKEE (reference sequence). In DNA form, the CDR3 reads TGTGCCAGCAACTTCTACGGGAACACTGAAGCTTTCTTT. Translation gives CASNFYGNTEAFF.

Here the CDR3 reads CASSRGLYSYEQYV. The CDR3 coding sequence is TGTGCCAGCAGCAGGGGGCTCTACTCCTACGAGCAGTACGTC. The rearrangement uses TRBV6-5 and TRBJ2-7; 8 nucleotides align to TRBD1. The CDR3 extends over 14 amino acids. Looked up from germline, CDR1 is MNHEY and CDR2 is SVGAGI. J lost 0 bases, V lost 6 bases, and 4 bases had no gene match.

V gene TRBV18 combines with J gene TRBJ2-5; D is unclear. The V gene lost 4 bases and the J gene lost 1 base, with 7 bases spanning the gap. This CDR3 comprises 13 residues. Germline V gene lookup returns CDR1 KGHSH and CDR2 LQKENI. This CDR3 is CASSHKIQETQYF. DNA of the CDR3: TGTGCCAGCTCACATAAAATCCAAGAGACCCAGTACTTC. Drawing the rest from reference TRBV18 and TRBJ2-5, the complete variable domain is NAGVMQNPRHLVRRRGQEARLRCSPMKGHSHVYWYRQLPEEGLKFMVYLQKENIIDESGMPKERFSAEFPKEGPSILRIQQVVRGDSAAYFCASSHKIQETQYFGPGTRLLVL.

Only one count was recorded for this clone. The rearrangement links TRBV7-2 to TRBJ2-5, with 9 nucleotides matching TRBD2. The CDR3 is 15 residues long. The V gene's germline CDR1 is SGHTA and CDR2 FQGNSA. Germline trimming cut 1 base from V and 6 bases from J; bases unmatched to any gene: 6. The CDR3 loop reads CASSLGAGGQQTQYF. Here the CDR3 DNA reads TGTGCCAGCAGCTTAGGCGCGGGGGGGCAACAGACCCAGTACTTC.

On this clone itself: The same CDR3 also results from other DNA sequences found in this sample. V gene TRBV7-3 combines with J gene TRBJ1-1; D is unclear. Germline assignment: CDR1 SGHTA and CDR2 FQGTGA. The CDR3 has 14 amino acids. Trimming took off 0 bases at V and 1 base at J, with 6 bases between the two ends. CDR3 nucleotides: TGTGCCAGCAGCTTAACGGGAGGGAACACTGAAGCTTTCTTT. This sequence encodes CASSLTGGNTEAFF.

CDR3 bases: TGTGCCAGCAGCTTGGTGCTGGGACGGCCCTATGGCTACACCTTC. Protein: CASSLVLGRPYGYTF. V gene TRBV5-8 combines with J gene TRBJ1-2; D is perhaps TRBD1 (5 bases). V gave up 0 bases and J gave up 4 bases, with 13 bases separating them. The CDR3 consists of 15 residues. Germline V gene lookup returns CDR1 SGHTS and CDR2 YDEGEE.

The chain carries TRBV30 and TRBJ1-5; tentative D call: TRBD1 (5 bases). The CDR3 consists of 14 residues. Germline V CDR1 and CDR2: GTSNPN, SVGIG (reference sequence). V dropped 0 bases and J dropped 7 bases, with 13 bases sitting between them. CDR3 in amino acids: CAWSVAVGGQPQHF. CDR3 nucleotide sequence: TGTGCCTGGAGTGTTGCGGTTGGGGGGCAGCCCCAGCATTTT.

This clone was counted between two and nine times. The rearrangement joins TRBV19 to TRBJ2-5; D is ambiguous. This CDR3 is 15 amino acids long. Germline V gives CDR1 LNHDA, CDR2 SQIVND (reference sequence). Deletions cut 1 base from V and 2 bases from J, with 11 bases between. This CDR3 is CASSIGVGTQETQYF. CDR3 nucleotides: TGTGCCAGTAGTATAGGCGTGGGAACTCAAGAGACCCAGTACTTC.

The chain employs TRBV6-6 and TRBJ1-6; 7 bases map to TRBD1. Germline CDR1 MNHNY, CDR2 SVGAGI (reference sequence). V was clipped by 6 bases and J by 10 bases; unmatched bases: 6. The CDR3 covers 13 residues. As DNA, the CDR3 is TGTGCCAGCAGCTCGGGACAGCGCTCACCCCTCCACTTT. It yields the protein CASSSGQRSPLHF.

The rearrangement uses TRBV10-3 and TRBJ1-4; 9 positions match TRBD1. Germline CDR1 ENHRY, CDR2 SYGVKD. V lost 2 bases to trimming and J lost 6 bases; unmatched junction nucleotides: 4. The CDR3 totals 15 residues. The CDR3 is CAISEADRGDEKLFF. The CDR3 bases are TGTGCCATCAGTGAGGCAGACAGGGGGGATGAAAAACTGTTTTTT.

This clone was picked up one time. The chain combines TRBV5-1 with TRBJ1-1; 7 bases line up with TRBD1. With 0 bases clipped from V and 0 bases from J, the junction kept 5 bases outside the gene matches. The CDR3 length is 16 residues. In germline, CDR1 is SGHRS, CDR2 YFSETQ. The CDR3 loop reads CASSLGRQGVNTEAFF. CDR3 nucleotides: TGCGCCAGCAGCTTGGGGCGACAGGGAGTGAACACTGAAGCTTTCTTT.

This chain links TRBV29-1 with TRBJ1-3; possibly TRBD1 for D (6 bases). CDR3 size: 14 residues. Germline CDR1 is SQVTM and CDR2 is ANQGSEA. V shed 6 bases and J shed 0 bases, with 12 bases lying between them. In DNA, the CDR3 is TGCAGCGTCCTACAGGGCTTCTCTGGAAACACCATATATTTT. Its translation is CSVLQGFSGNTIYF.

The V call is TRBV6-2 or TRBV6-3, the J call TRBJ2-2; 7 bases match TRBD1. The V gene's germline CDR1 is MNHEY and CDR2 SVGEGT. With 6 bases clipped from V and 2 bases from J, the junction kept 6 bases outside the gene matches. This CDR3 comprises 15 residues. The CDR3 DNA follows: TGTGCCAGCAGCAGACAGGGCCCAAACACCGGGGAGCTGTTTTTT. It translates to CASSRQGPNTGELFF.

The chain is built from TRBV6-1 and TRBJ2-7, with 9 bases matching TRBD1. J gave up 4 bases and V 4 bases, and 11 bases lay outside the gene matches. This CDR3 comprises 16 residues. CDR1 MNHNS and CDR2 SASEGT come from the germline V gene. The chain's CDR3 is CASSVLPGQGPYEQYV. The CDR3 nucleotides read TGTGCCAGCAGTGTACTCCCGGGACAGGGTCCTTACGAGCAGTACGTC.

This chain connects TRBV5-1 to TRBJ1-2, with D possibly being TRBD1 (6 bases). Germline V lookup: CDR1 SGHRS, CDR2 YFSETQ. This CDR3 comprises 16 residues. With 2 bases removed from V and 0 bases from J, the gap between germline ends came to 14 bases. The chain's CDR3 is CASSLQGGSANYGYTF. CDR3 in DNA: TGCGCCAGCAGCTTACAGGGAGGGTCCGCTAACTATGGCTACACCTTC.

V and J are TRBV5-4 and TRBJ1-1; D is perhaps TRBD1 (5 bases). The CDR3 has 13 residues. CDR1 is SGHNT and CDR2 is YYREEE in the germline V gene (reference sequence). Trimming shortened V by 5 bases and J by 0 bases, and 8 bases separated the two germline ends. The CDR3 protein is CASSWDLNTEAFF. DNA for the CDR3: TGTGCCAGCAGTTGGGACCTGAACACTGAAGCTTTCTTT.

The chain links TRBV7-9 to TRBJ1-1; TRBD1 is a possible D gene (6 bases). This CDR3 contains 15 residues. V gave up 1 base and J gave up 4 bases, with 13 bases separating them. Germline CDR1 is SEHNR and CDR2 is FQNEAQ (reference sequence). The CDR3 coding sequence is TGTGCCAGCAGCTTAGATGGGGGGCGCCGCACTGAAGCTTTCTTT. Translated: CASSLDGGRRTEAFF.

This sequence joins TRBV5-1 and TRBJ1-1; possible D gene TRBD1, 5 bases. Germline CDR1 and CDR2: SGHRS and YFSETQ. This CDR3 spans 16 amino acids. V lost 0 bases, J lost 1 base, and 13 bases lay in between. The CDR3 here is CASSLGPGGTNTEAFF. CDR3 DNA sequence: TGCGCCAGCAGCTTGGGACCGGGGGGGACGAACACTGAAGCTTTCTTT.

This chain links TRBV6-2 or TRBV6-3 with TRBJ2-3; D unresolved. Per germline, CDR1 MNHEY and CDR2 SVGEGT. V was clipped by 0 bases and J by 2 bases, with 12 bases between them. This CDR3 region has 16 residues. This chain's CDR3 is CASSYSMWANTDTQYF. In DNA, the CDR3 is TGTGCCAGCAGTTACTCGATGTGGGCTAACACAGATACGCAGTATTTT.

The CDR3 is CASSFSGAGTEAFF. CDR3 nucleotides: TGTGCCAGCAGTTTTTCAGGGGCAGGGACTGAAGCTTTCTTT. V and J are TRBV27 and TRBJ1-1; tentative D call: TRBD1 (6 bases). The ends were cut back, 3 bases at V and 5 bases at J, with 13 bases in the middle. Germline values: CDR1 MNHEY, CDR2 SMNVEV (reference sequence). This CDR3 has 14 residues.

V and J are TRBV6-5 and TRBJ1-2; unclear D gene. This CDR3 is built from 12 residues. V gave up 6 bases and J gave up 5 bases, with 10 bases separating them. Germline CDR1 reads MNHEY; CDR2 reads SVGAGI. The CDR3 sequence is CASRSNPYGYTF. CDR3 in DNA: TGTGCCAGCAGATCGAACCCGTATGGCTACACCTTC.